This section outlines one T cell receptor beta chain sequence together with its context. This sample is drawn from a study of long-term antiretroviral therapy in people with HIV. Germline CDR1 is ENHRY and CDR2 is SYGVKD. V gave up 10 bases and J gave up 5 bases; unmatched junction bases: 13. The CDR3 consists of 14 residues. Version v3.0 of the immunoSEQ assay ran at survey level. The table came from immunoSEQ multiplex PCR; TCRdb's copy has only in-frame clones and leaves some out. The repertoire holds about 39,000 clones, approximately 85% seen once, with about 5.7% in the top ten. The TCR originated in a woman between 45 and 65 years old with HIV. The V gene is TRBV10-3, the J gene TRBJ2-7; TRBD2 aligns across 8 bases. The source was unsorted PBMCs, collected 3.1 years after starting antiretroviral therapy. The CDR3 nucleotides read TGTGCCACCGCTCTTATTAGCGGGGAAGACGAGCAGTACTTC. Protein sequence: CATALISGEDEQYF.